These 25 T cell receptor beta chains share one sample of origin, sequenced in a study of shared clonotypes between healthy human individuals. TCRdb's copy holds only in-frame clones and misses some; the assay was immunoSEQ multiplex PCR. The data hold 2.5 million or so clones, with around 90% observed a single time. The sequenced sample consisted of naive CD4+ T cells sorted from blood. Subset of the sample: CD45RA+ positively selected. These receptors originate from a man between 18 and 29 years old in good health.

The chain carries TRBV29-1 and TRBJ1-1; weak D call: TRBD1 (5 bases). The CDR3 contains 14 residues. Trimming stripped 5 bases from V and 0 bases from J, with 13 bases between. Germline lookup yields CDR1 SQVTM and CDR2 ANQGSEA. DNA of the CDR3: TGCAGCGTTTCGGCCGGGGCTCTGAACACTGAAGCTTTCTTT. It codes for CSVSAGALNTEAFF.

The J gene is TRBJ1-2, the V gene TRBV29-1; 9 bases line up with TRBD1. The CDR3 length is 15 residues. V shed 6 bases, J shed 0 bases, and the junction held 8 bases outside the gene matches. The V gene's germline CDR1 is SQVTM and CDR2 ANQGSEA. DNA of the CDR3: TGCAGCGTCCGGGACAGGGTCCCAGCTAACTATGGCTACACCTTC. Encoded protein: CSVRDRVPANYGYTF.

The chain carries TRBV7-2 and TRBJ2-3, with no clear D. V shed 4 bases and J shed 6 bases, with 11 bases lying between them. Looked up from germline, CDR1 is SGHTA and CDR2 is FQGNSA. The CDR3 sequence is 13 residues long. The DNA for the CDR3 is TGTGCCAGCAGCTCAAACTACGGGGATACGCAGTATTTT. As protein: CASSSNYGDTQYF.

The rearrangement links TRBV19 to TRBJ1-3, with D perhaps matching TRBD1 (5 bases). This CDR3 has 17 residues. The V end lost 4 bases, the J end lost 0 bases, and 16 bases lay between the germline ends. CDR1 is LNHDA and CDR2 is SQIVND in the germline V gene (reference sequence). CDR3 region: CASSKDGGGNSGNTIYF. In nucleotides, the CDR3 is TGTGCCAGTAGTAAAGACGGCGGGGGGAACTCTGGAAACACCATATATTTT.

The CDR3 region is CASSDNRGRGGYTF. The CDR3 DNA reads TGTGCCAGCAGCGACAACAGGGGGCGGGGAGGCTACACCTTC. J is TRBJ1-2 and V is TRBV7-2; 9 bases map to TRBD1. Germline CDR1 reads SGHTA; CDR2 reads FQGNSA. This CDR3 contains 14 residues. Unmatched junction bases numbered 9, after V lost 5 bases and J lost 8 bases.

The rearrangement joins TRBV7-9 to TRBJ1-5, with TRBD1 matching over 10 bases. This CDR3 contains 16 residues. Germline V lookup: CDR1 SEHNR, CDR2 FQNEAQ (reference sequence). The V and J ends lost 5 bases and 7 bases, in that order; junction bases with no gene match: 11. The DNA of the CDR3 is TGTGCCAGCAGCCAATGGACAGGGGGAGTCGGACAGCCCCAGCATTTT. It is translated as CASSQWTGGVGQPQHF.

The chain uses TRBV15 and TRBJ2-7, with 7 bases aligning to TRBD1. J lost 3 bases, V lost 1 base, and 15 bases had no gene match. Germline CDR1 LNHNV, CDR2 YYDKDF (reference sequence). This CDR3 spans 18 amino acids. This CDR3 is CATSRGGLGDRALYEQYF. The CDR3 coding sequence is TGTGCCACCAGCAGAGGGGGGCTCGGGGACAGAGCTCTCTACGAGCAGTACTTC.

The chain couples TRBV18 to TRBJ2-7; 7 nucleotides match TRBD2. This CDR3 spans 15 amino acids. Germline-derived CDR1 and CDR2 are KGHSH and LQKENI. With V trimmed by 3 bases and J by 0 bases, 5 bases remained unmatched. CDR3 nucleotide sequence: TGTGCCAGCTCACCGACGCGGGGGAACTCCTACGAGCAGTACTTC. It specifies CASSPTRGNSYEQYF.

The V call is TRBV7-8, the J call TRBJ1-5, with no clear D. The CDR3 runs 15 residues. Germline V gene lookup returns CDR1 SGHVS and CDR2 FQNEAQ. Trimming took off 4 bases at V and 6 bases at J, with 16 bases between the two ends. As DNA, the CDR3 is TGTGCCAGCAGCTCCACCTCCCCGACAAGTCAGCCCCAGCATTTT. Translated: CASSSTSPTSQPQHF. The entire variable domain, with the rest obtained from reference TRBV7-8 and TRBJ1-5, is as follows: GAGVSQSPRYKVAKRGQDVALRCDPISGHVSLFWYQQALGQGPEFLTYFQNEAQLDKSGLPSDRFFAERPEGSVSTLKIQRTQQEDSAVYLCASSSTSPTSQPQHFGDGTRLSIL.

A remark on this clone: This specimen includes other DNA sequences encoding the same CDR3. The rearrangement uses TRBV5-1 and TRBJ2-1; D is perhaps TRBD2 (6 bases). Trimming removed 0 bases at V and 3 bases at J, with 10 bases between. The germline gives CDR1 SGHRS, CDR2 YFSETQ. This CDR3 is built from 15 residues. Written as DNA, the CDR3 is TGCGCCAGCAGCTTGGAGGCGGGGAGCTACAATGAGCAGTTCTTC. Protein sequence: CASSLEAGSYNEQFF.

This chain connects TRBV6-1 to TRBJ1-5; TRBD1 matches 8 bases. Germline loops: CDR1 MNHNS, CDR2 SASEGT. V shed 7 bases and J 2 bases; nucleotides not matched to a gene: 7. The CDR3 has 15 amino acids. The CDR3 sequence: CASTGQGKGNQPQHF. As DNA, the CDR3 is TGTGCCAGCACCGGACAGGGAAAAGGCAATCAGCCCCAGCATTTT.

The V and J genes are TRBV7-3 and TRBJ1-1; D gene unclear. Trimming shortened V by 3 bases and J by 1 base, and 6 bases separated the two germline ends. The length of the CDR3 is 13 residues. CDR1 is SGHTA, CDR2 FQGTGA, per germline. In DNA, the CDR3 is TGTGCCAGCAGCTTGGATCAGAACACTGAAGCTTTCTTT. It codes for CASSLDQNTEAFF.

This chain connects TRBV19 to TRBJ2-3; 14 positions agree with TRBD2. Germline loops: CDR1 LNHDA, CDR2 SQIVND (reference sequence). V lost 9 bases and J lost 5; bases outside the gene matches: 4. The CDR3 has 14 residues. For the CDR3, the DNA is TGTGCCAGCCGAGGACTAGCGGGGGGAGATACGCAGTATTTT. Its protein is CASRGLAGGDTQYF.

This clone was detected once. The CDR3 spells CASSGFDGEQFF. The DNA of the CDR3 is TGTGCCAGCTCTGGATTTGACGGTGAGCAGTTCTTC. The rearrangement uses TRBV7-8 and TRBJ2-1; D is ambiguous. The CDR3 runs 12 residues. V shed 8 bases and J shed 9 bases, with 14 bases lying between them. CDR1 is SGHVS and CDR2 is FQNEAQ in the germline V gene.

This sequence joins TRBV19 and TRBJ2-6; 9 positions match TRBD1. With 0 bases clipped from V and 3 bases from J, the junction kept 9 bases outside the gene matches. The CDR3 totals 19 residues. The germline gives CDR1 LNHDA, CDR2 SQIVND (reference sequence). CDR3 protein: CASSIDHAGQGYGANVLTF. The CDR3 DNA is TGTGCCAGTAGTATAGATCATGCGGGACAGGGATATGGGGCCAACGTCCTGACTTTC.

The rearrangement links TRBV4-2 to TRBJ2-7; D may be TRBD2 (5 bases). Germline loops: CDR1 LGHNA, CDR2 YNFKEQ. V was cut by 5 bases and J by 5 bases, with 19 bases left in between. The CDR3 has 15 residues. The CDR3 protein is CASSTLSAGLDEQYF. For the CDR3, the DNA is TGTGCCAGCAGCACCCTCAGCGCGGGTCTTGACGAGCAGTACTTC.

In the case of this clone: Germline and junction disagree at one end, which may indicate a read error. The rearrangement uses TRBV5-4 and TRBJ1-2; no reliable D call. Germline lookup yields CDR1 SGHNT and CDR2 YYREEE (reference sequence). The CDR3 sequence is 13 residues long. CDR3 in amino acids: CASSLSPNYGYTF. Here the CDR3 DNA reads TGCGCCAGCAGCCTCAGTCCTAACTATGGCTACACCTTC.

This clone showed up just once. J is TRBJ1-2 and V is TRBV6-6, with D hard to call. V was cut by 6 bases and J by 6 bases, with 14 bases left in between. The germline gives CDR1 MNHNY, CDR2 SVGAGI (reference sequence). This CDR3 is 13 amino acids long. The CDR3 loop is CASRSDTANGYTF. Here the CDR3 DNA reads TGTGCCAGCAGAAGCGACACAGCTAATGGCTACACCTTC.

This clone has a single count. This chain connects TRBV27 to TRBJ1-1, with 10 bases lining up with TRBD1. The CDR3 is made up of 14 amino acids. Looked up from germline, CDR1 is MNHEY and CDR2 is SMNVEV (reference sequence). The trim removed 2 bases at V and 8 bases at J, leaving 5 bases unmatched. Here the CDR3 reads CASSLKGTGAEAFF. Written as DNA, the CDR3 is TGTGCCAGCAGTTTAAAGGGGACAGGGGCAGAAGCTTTCTTT.

This chain uses TRBV18 with TRBJ2-1, with 9 positions matching TRBD2. Germline V gene data show CDR1 as KGHSH and CDR2 as LQKENI. The junction had 10 bases not matched to a gene; V was cut back by 0 bases and J by 4 bases. The CDR3 spans 18 residues. CDR3 residues: CASSPPVGSGSVYNEQFF. DNA for the CDR3: TGTGCCAGCTCACCACCAGTCGGTAGCGGGAGTGTATACAATGAGCAGTTCTTC.

The chain links TRBV19 to TRBJ2-1, with 9 bases fitting TRBD2. After removal of 3 bases from V and 6 bases from J, the junction contained 6 bases not matched to a gene. Germline V gene data show CDR1 as LNHDA and CDR2 as SQIVND (reference sequence). The CDR3 runs 15 residues. This CDR3 reads CASSILAGGLNEQFF. The CDR3 DNA sequence: TGTGCCAGTAGTATCCTCGCGGGAGGGCTCAATGAGCAGTTCTTC.

The CDR3 DNA follows: TGTGCCAGCTCACAAGGACTAGCGGCCCAAGAGACCCAGTACTTC. It specifies CASSQGLAAQETQYF. J is TRBJ2-5 and V is TRBV18, with TRBD2 matching over 10 bases. The germline gives CDR1 KGHSH, CDR2 LQKENI. Germline trimming cut 4 bases from V and 1 base from J; bases unmatched to any gene: 3. The CDR3 sequence is 15 residues long. Filled out from reference TRBV18 and TRBJ2-5, the complete variable domain reads NAGVMQNPRHLVRRRGQEARLRCSPMKGHSHVYWYRQLPEEGLKFMVYLQKENIIDESGMPKERFSAEFPKEGPSILRIQQVVRGDSAAYFCASSQGLAAQETQYFGPGTRLLVL.

The rearrangement joins TRBV29-1 to TRBJ2-7; D perhaps matches TRBD2 (6 bases). Germline CDR1 reads SQVTM; CDR2 reads ANQGSEA. V was shortened by 4 bases and J by 7 bases, with 20 bases between the two germline ends. This CDR3 is 14 amino acids long. The CDR3 sequence is CSVVPPGRYPEQYF. The CDR3 DNA reads as TGCAGCGTTGTTCCCCCTGGGAGGTATCCTGAGCAGTACTTC.

This chain joins TRBV7-2 and TRBJ2-1, with D perhaps matching TRBD1 (5 bases). Germline-derived CDR1 and CDR2 are SGHTA and FQGNSA. The length of the CDR3 is 15 residues. Trimming stripped 1 base from V and 2 bases from J, with 9 bases between. The CDR3 DNA reads TGTGCCAGCAGCTTAGACAGGTTGGCCTACAATGAGCAGTTCTTC. Translated: CASSLDRLAYNEQFF.

This rearrangement joins TRBV5-6 to TRBJ1-1, with D tentatively TRBD1 (6 bases). The germline V gene has CDR1 SGHDT and CDR2 YYEEEE. The CDR3 spans 16 residues. V shed 1 base and J shed 5 bases, with 18 bases lying between them. The CDR3 DNA sequence: TGTGCCAGCAGCTTGAGGGCCCAGGGGTCGGGGACTGAAGCTTTCTTT. Amino acid sequence: CASSLRAQGSGTEAFF.